This TCR beta chain was captured in a study of cytomegalovirus exposure and HLA in healthy donors. General study results and limits: In a later analysis, common viral pathogens appeared linked to several of the most significant clusters.

Germline assignment: CDR1 SQVTM and CDR2 ANQGSEA. V lost 7 bases and J lost 8; bases outside the gene matches: 5. CDR3 size: 13 residues. As for this clone: The antigen remains unidentified.

With 60 Vbeta and 13 Jbeta primers, the PCR was carried out. The data were produced by immunoSEQ multiplex PCR, yet TCRdb's version contains in-frame clones alone and is incomplete. The sample carries 200,000 to 250,000 clones, 76% recorded once. Sequences were obtained from PBMCs. The chain uses TRBV29-1 and TRBJ2-2; TRBD2 matches 12 bases. The TCR was taken from a man aged 18 to 35 in good health and CMV-seronegative. The CDR3 region has the DNA TGCAGCGGGCTAGCGGGAGGGTTTGGGGAGCTGTTTTTT. Protein: CSGLAGGFGELFF.